The TCR beta chain described here comes from a study of blood T cells in healthy people across ages. Through a sample-barcoded 5' primer and a J-beta primer mix, a second PCR was run for roughly 6 to 11 cycles. TCRdb reprocessed the 5' RACE reads via MiXCR and lists one record per CDR3 protein. The repertoire holds 650,000 to 800,000 distinct CDR3 sequences, with about 42% as singletons. In germline, CDR1 is SGHTA, CDR2 FQGNSA. This CDR3 has 14 amino acids. The V and J ends lost 5 bases and 11 bases, in that order; junction bases with no gene match: 14. The rearrangement links TRBV7-2 to TRBJ2-5, with 7 bases identical to TRBD1. This TCR was recovered from a man aged 55 to 70 in good health. Sequencing was performed on blood. The CDR3 coding sequence is TGTGCCAGCAGCATATCTCACAGGGGTTGGGAGCAGTACTTC. Translating gives CASSISHRGWEQYF.